One TCR beta chain is described in this entry. The table came from immunoSEQ multiplex PCR; TCRdb's copy has only in-frame clones and leaves some out. The profile shows 250,000 or so clones, about nine tenths of them singletons. The sample originates from a study of blood T cell repertoires in COVID-19. Overall study context: Sources were T cells, B-cell-depleted T cells, or PBMCs; the material itself was cDNA or gDNA.

The CDR3 totals 16 residues. V lost 3 bases, J lost 3 bases, and 8 bases stayed unmatched. CDR1 is MNHNS, CDR2 SASEGT, per germline. Source material: PBMCs or T cells enriched from blood (not recorded which). This receptor was identified in a woman in her thirties with acute COVID-19. V and J are TRBV6-1 and TRBJ1-3, with 7 bases fitting TRBD1. CDR3 in amino acids: CASSDRAGGIGNTIYF. The CDR3 nucleotides are TGTGCCAGCAGTGATAGGGCAGGGGGGATTGGAAACACCATATATTTT.